A selection of T cell receptor beta chains follows, all from one sample in a study of cytomegalovirus exposure and HLA in healthy donors. Sequencing used immunoSEQ multiplex PCR; TCRdb keeps in-frame clones, though not all of them. Reported are 190,000 or so clones; the ten largest clones contain approximately 0.74%. The sequencing input was PBMCs. The receptors shown here come from a boy between 10 and 17 years old in good health and CMV-seronegative. Both conserved end residues are part of each CDR3. D genes are given only for firm matches.

>13|TRBJ2-7|TRBV18|NA
CASSLSSSYEQYF
TGTGCCAGCTCTCTATCGAGCTCCTACGAGCAGTACTTC
>15|TRBJ2-1|TRBV11-3|NA
CASSIRQGGGNEQFF
TGTGCCAGCAGCATCAGACAGGGTGGGGGGAATGAGCAGTTCTTC
>11|TRBJ1-2|TRBV30|TRBD1
CAWSTGGFYTF
TGTGCCTGGAGTACAGGGGGCTTCTACACCTTC
>17|TRBJ2-7|TRBV11-3|TRBD2
CASNPGGLAPNSYEQYF
TGTGCCAGCAACCCGGGAGGGCTCGCACCGAACTCCTACGAGCAGTACTTC
>15|TRBJ1-5|TRBV4-1|TRBD1
CASSQIGQGNQPQHF
TGCGCCAGCAGCCAAATTGGACAGGGCAATCAGCCCCAGCATTTT
>14|TRBJ1-5|TRBV5-1|NA
CASSWDTGSQPQHF
TGCGCCAGCAGCTGGGACACGGGAAGCCAGCCCCAGCATTTT
>15|TRBJ2-2|TRBV30|TRBD2
CASTFGGGYTGELFF
TGTGCCTCGACCTTCGGGGGGGGGTACACCGGGGAGCTGTTTTTT
>12|TRBJ2-7|TRBV7-2|NA
CASSANSYEQYF
TGTGCCAGCAGCGCTAACTCCTACGAGCAGTACTTC
>15|TRBJ2-5|TRBV29-1|NA
CSVERPRSGWETQYF
TGCAGCGTTGAACGACCGAGAAGCGGATGGGAGACCCAGTACTTC
>12|TRBJ2-7|TRBV11-2|NA
CASSSIEEKQYF
TGTGCCAGCAGCTCTATAGAGGAAAAGCAGTACTTC
>15|TRBJ2-2|TRBV28|TRBD1
CASSSTGANTGELFF
TGTGCCAGCAGTTCGACAGGGGCGAACACCGGGGAGCTGTTTTTT
>15|TRBJ2-2|TRBV4-1|NA
CASSQHGGITGELFF
TGCGCCAGCAGCCAGCACGGGGGAATAACCGGGGAGCTGTTTTTT
>17|TRBJ1-1|TRBV7-2|TRBD1
CASSLEPGTGIADEAFF
TGTGCCAGCAGCTTAGAACCCGGGACAGGTATAGCAGATGAAGCTTTCTTT
>12|TRBJ1-1|TRBV29-1|NA
CSAEGGNTEAFF
TGCAGCGCCGAGGGCGGGAACACTGAAGCTTTCTTT
>13|TRBJ2-5|TRBV30|NA
CAWTVGGAETQYF
TGTGCCTGGACCGTGGGGGGGGCGGAGACCCAGTACTTC
>14|TRBJ2-7|TRBV7-9|NA
CASSLRPGGYEQYF
TGTGCCAGCAGCTTACGCCCTGGCGGATACGAGCAGTACTTC
>14|TRBJ2-2|TRBV5-1|NA
CASSLRVNTGELFF
TGCGCCAGCAGCTTGCGGGTGAACACCGGGGAGCTGTTTTTT
>16|TRBJ2-2|TRBV7-8|NA
CASSPKQGVRTGELFF
TGTGCCAGCAGCCCGAAACAGGGAGTACGCACCGGGGAGCTGTTTTTT
>15|TRBJ1-2|TRBV5-5|TRBD1
CASSLQTGGDYGYTF
TGTGCCAGCAGCCTGCAGACAGGGGGGGACTATGGCTACACCTTC
>12|TRBJ1-6|TRBV4-1|NA
CASSQTGSPLHF
TGCGCCAGCAGCCAGACAGGTTCACCCCTCCACTTT
>16|TRBJ2-1|TRBV30|TRBD1
CAWRRGTGYLYNEQFF
TGTGCCTGGAGAAGAGGGACAGGGTATCTATACAATGAGCAGTTCTTC
>15|TRBJ2-7|TRBV28|TRBD2
CASSSISGGPYEQYF
TGTGCCAGCAGCTCAATTAGCGGGGGGCCTTACGAGCAGTACTTC
>16|TRBJ2-7|TRBV7-9|TRBD1
CASSPRRVRDRDEQYF
TGTGCCAGCAGCCCACGCCGAGTAAGGGACAGGGACGAGCAGTACTTC
>15|TRBJ2-2|TRBV27|TRBD1
CASGPGTGVTGELFF
TGTGCCAGCGGCCCCGGGACAGGGGTTACCGGGGAGCTGTTTTTT
>14|TRBJ1-6|TRBV6-4|TRBD1
CASSDDRDNSPLHF
TGTGCCAGCAGTGACGACAGGGATAATTCACCCCTCCACTTT
>14|TRBJ1-2|TRBV4-2|NA
CASSQDSDIDGYTF
TGTGCCAGCAGCCAAGATTCGGACATAGATGGCTACACCTTC
>16|TRBJ1-5|TRBV5-6|NA
CASSLFRAGGNQPQHF
TGTGCCAGCAGCTTGTTCCGGGCAGGGGGCAATCAGCCCCAGCATTTT
>13|TRBJ2-7|TRBV25-1|NA
CASSEGGRYEQYF
TGTGCCAGCAGTGAAGGGGGCAGGTACGAGCAGTACTTC
>15|TRBJ1-5|TRBV30|NA
CAWSPSDYSNQPQHF
TGTGCCTGGAGTCCTTCCGACTATAGCAATCAGCCCCAGCATTTT
>15|TRBJ2-7|TRBV6-1|TRBD2
CASSEATSGGYEQYF
TGTGCCAGCAGTGAAGCGACTAGCGGGGGCTACGAGCAGTACTTC
>14|TRBJ2-5|TRBV19|NA
CASSTVTGTETQYF
TGTGCCAGTAGTACAGTCACAGGGACAGAGACCCAGTACTTC
>15|TRBJ1-2|TRBV7-9|TRBD1
CASSLGGTGDYGYTF
TGTGCCAGCAGCTTAGGGGGGACAGGGGACTATGGCTACACCTTC
>14|TRBJ1-4|TRBV2|NA
CASRKTREGEKLFF
TGTGCCAGCAGGAAGACCAGGGAGGGTGAAAAACTGTTTTTT
>18|TRBJ2-1|TRBV5-1|TRBD2
CASSLELAGGHQNNEQFF
TGCGCCAGCAGCTTGGAGCTAGCGGGGGGGCACCAGAACAATGAGCAGTTCTTC
>15|TRBJ2-5|TRBV9|NA
CASSPTVGAVETQYF
TGTGCCAGCAGCCCCACTGTGGGGGCGGTGGAGACCCAGTACTTC
>14|TRBJ2-1|TRBV10-3|TRBD1
CAIQGGWGDNEQFF
TGTGCCATCCAAGGGGGCTGGGGCGACAATGAGCAGTTCTTC
>12|TRBJ1-2|TRBV19|NA
CASSAGPYGYTF
TGTGCCAGTAGTGCGGGTCCTTATGGCTACACCTTC
>11|TRBJ2-7|TRBV20-1|NA
CSAREGYEQYF
TGCAGTGCTAGGGAGGGCTACGAGCAGTACTTC
>13|TRBJ2-1|TRBV2|NA
CASSPARVGEQFF
TGTGCCAGCAGCCCCGCCAGGGTCGGCGAGCAGTTCTTC
>17|TRBJ2-1|TRBV30|TRBD2
CAVPRASGSYSYNEQFF
TGTGCCGTCCCCCGGGCTAGCGGGAGTTACTCCTACAATGAGCAGTTCTTC